The 30 T cell receptor beta chains below come from one sample, sequenced in a study of post-analysis software for immune sequencing data. General study findings and limits: Patients used roughly five TRBV segments, including TRBV5-6, TRBV5-1 and TRBV20-1, more often than controls.

These TCRs' antigens remain unknown. Unique molecular identifiers tagged the TCR beta cDNA libraries. TCRdb reprocessed the PCR reads via MiXCR and lists one record per CDR3 protein. The sample carries roughly 600,000 distinct CDR3 sequences, around 40% recorded once. Sequencing used blood. The receptors come from a girl between 10 and 17 years old with multiple sclerosis.

CDR3 in DNA: TGTGCCAGCAGTTACTCGATTTTAGCCCGGGAGAGGGAGACCCAGTACTTC. Translation gives CASSYSILARERETQYF. V is TRBV6-5 and J is TRBJ2-5, with D tentatively TRBD2 (6 bases). The CDR3 is made up of 17 amino acids. Deletions cut 0 bases from V and 5 bases from J, with 19 bases between. Germline V gene sequence: CDR1 MNHEY, CDR2 SVGAGI.

The table lists this clonotype with a few counts. This chain uses TRBV20-1 with TRBJ2-3, with TRBD1 matching 9 bases. Trimming at V came to 6 bases and at J to 0 bases, leaving 7 bases not matched to a gene. Germline V gives CDR1 DFQATT, CDR2 SNEGSKA (reference sequence). The length of the CDR3 is 15 residues. CDR3 in amino acids: CSATGGSTSTDTQYF. CDR3 in DNA: TGCAGTGCCACAGGGGGCAGTACTAGCACAGATACGCAGTATTTT.

This chain connects TRBV20-1 to TRBJ2-7; D remains unclear. TRBJ2-5 explains the end of the DNA better; the J call may be wrong. Germline lookup yields CDR1 DFQATT and CDR2 SNEGSKA (reference sequence). The CDR3 has 14 amino acids. The CDR3 is CSARVGTEKGTQYF. The CDR3 nucleotides read TGCAGTGCTAGAGTGGGAACGGAAAAAGGGACCCAGTACTTC.

This clonotype was seen only a few times. The gene calls are TRBV20-1 and TRBJ1-1, with 8 bases aligning to TRBD1. This CDR3 spans 15 amino acids. With V trimmed by 5 bases and J by 0 bases, 8 bases remained unmatched. CDR1 is DFQATT, CDR2 SNEGSKA, per germline (reference sequence). The CDR3 DNA reads TGCAGTGCTCCCCGACGGACAGGGATGAACACTGAAGCTTTCTTT. Amino acid sequence: CSAPRRTGMNTEAFF.

The table lists this clonotype with a few counts. CDR3 sequence reads: CASSSPSGTFSYEQYF. CDR3 DNA sequence: TGTGCCAGCAGCTCCCCTAGCGGGACCTTTTCCTACGAGCAGTACTTC. The J gene is TRBJ2-7, the V gene TRBV4-2; 9 bases agree with TRBD2. Germline trimming cut 5 bases from V and 1 base from J; bases unmatched to any gene: 9. In germline, CDR1 is LGHNA, CDR2 YNFKEQ. The CDR3 spans 16 residues.

J is TRBJ2-3 and V is TRBV2; D is uncertain. Germline CDR1 SNHLY, CDR2 FYNNEI. V gave up 1 base and J gave up 3 bases, with 11 bases separating them. This CDR3 contains 15 residues. The CDR3, as DNA: TGTGCCAGCAGTGAAGTCCCGACTGCTACAGATACGCAGTATTTT. Protein product: CASSEVPTATDTQYF. The full variable domain, with the rest looked up from reference TRBV2 and TRBJ2-3, is EPEVTQTPSHQVTQMGQEVILRCVPISNHLYFYWYRQILGQKVEFLVSFYNNEISEKSEIFDDQFSVERPDGSNFTLKIRSTKLEDSAMYFCASSEVPTATDTQYFGPGTRLTVL.

In its sample, this clonotype was seen a few times. This chain uses TRBV4-2 with TRBJ1-2; D gene unclear. The CDR3 sequence is 15 residues long. In germline, CDR1 is LGHNA, CDR2 YNFKEQ. V was cut by 3 bases and J by 4 bases, with 15 bases left in between. The CDR3 sequence: CASSQDDIESYGYTF. The CDR3, as DNA: TGTGCCAGCAGCCAGGACGACATAGAAAGCTATGGCTACACCTTC.

This clonotype appeared a few times. The rearrangement joins TRBV20-1 to TRBJ2-3; 10 positions agree with TRBD2. Per germline, CDR1 DFQATT and CDR2 SNEGSKA (reference sequence). V was pared by 5 bases and J by 2 bases, with 4 bases of the junction left unmatched. The CDR3 spans 14 residues. The CDR3 protein is CSASLAGPTDTQYF. CDR3 bases: TGCAGTGCTTCACTAGCGGGACCCACAGATACGCAGTATTTT.

The rearrangement uses TRBV20-1 and TRBJ2-3; TRBD2 aligns across 10 bases. V gave up 4 bases and J gave up 5 bases; unmatched junction bases: 6. Germline V gene data show CDR1 as DFQATT and CDR2 as SNEGSKA (reference sequence). The CDR3 runs 14 residues. DNA for the CDR3: TGCAGTGCTACTAGCGGGAGTGGTGAAGATACGCAGTATTTT. Its translation is CSATSGSGEDTQYF.

This clonotype has only one observation. This chain joins TRBV5-1 and TRBJ1-5; D is uncertain. V shed 1 base and J shed 4 bases, with 12 bases lying between them. CDR3 length: 15 residues. The germline gives CDR1 SGHRS, CDR2 YFSETQ. This CDR3 reads CASSLTGIFNQPQHF. In DNA, the CDR3 is TGCGCCAGCAGCTTGACTGGGATTTTTAATCAGCCCCAGCATTTT.

In its sample, this clonotype was seen a few times. V is TRBV5-1 and J is TRBJ1-2; 10 nucleotides match TRBD1. Germline loops: CDR1 SGHRS, CDR2 YFSETQ. The CDR3 totals 18 residues. Germline trimming cut 5 bases from V and 4 bases from J; bases unmatched to any gene: 17. Here the CDR3 reads CASSFTPGQGRILYGYTF. The CDR3 DNA reads as TGCGCCAGCAGTTTCACCCCGGGACAGGGGCGTATCCTCTATGGCTACACCTTC.

The chain combines TRBV12-3 or TRBV12-4 with TRBJ1-2; no reliable D call. The length of the CDR3 is 13 residues. The V end was cut by 2 bases, the J end by 4 bases, with 8 bases between. The CDR3 region is CASSLSTAYGYTF. The CDR3 DNA sequence: TGTGCCAGCAGTTTAAGCACGGCCTATGGCTACACCTTC.

The chain combines TRBV5-1 with TRBJ2-7; D possibly matches TRBD1 or TRBD2 (5 bases each). This CDR3 is 15 amino acids long. CDR1 SGHRS and CDR2 YFSETQ come from the germline V gene. Deletions cut 6 bases from V and 5 bases from J, with 21 bases between. CDR3 sequence reads: CASIPGPRAPDEQYF. DNA of the CDR3: TGCGCCAGCATCCCGGGACCGCGGGCTCCTGACGAGCAGTACTTC.

The V and J genes are TRBV6-5 and TRBJ2-7, with 10 positions matching TRBD2. Trimming at V came to 5 bases and at J to 4 bases, leaving 8 bases not matched to a gene. Looked up from germline, CDR1 is MNHEY and CDR2 is SVGAGI. The CDR3 loop spans 15 amino acids. The CDR3 loop reads CASSQTSGLPYEQYF. The CDR3 DNA follows: TGTGCCAGCAGTCAGACTAGCGGGTTACCTTACGAGCAGTACTTC.

In its sample, this clonotype was seen a few times. CDR3 loop: CASSLYSNYEQYF. In DNA form, the CDR3 reads TGTGCCAGCAGCTTGTACAGCAACTACGAGCAGTACTTC. The rearrangement uses TRBV5-6 and TRBJ2-7; D call uncertain. CDR1 SGHDT and CDR2 YYEEEE come from the germline V gene. CDR3 length equals 13 residues. V dropped 1 base and J dropped 3 bases, with 8 bases sitting between them.

Only a few counts were recorded for this clonotype. V usage is TRBV24-1 and J usage is TRBJ2-1, with TRBD1 matching 8 bases. The CDR3 consists of 16 residues. Germline loops: CDR1 KGHDR, CDR2 SFDVKD. The V and J ends lost 5 bases and 8 bases, in that order; junction bases with no gene match: 13. The CDR3 DNA reads TGTGCCACCAGTGCTGCCGCGGGACAGGTGGGCGATGAGCAGTTCTTC. Encoded protein: CATSAAAGQVGDEQFF.

The V gene is TRBV27, the J gene TRBJ2-7, with D tentatively TRBD1 (6 bases). The CDR3 runs 13 residues. From germline, CDR1 is MNHEY and CDR2 SMNVEV (reference sequence). V was shortened by 5 bases and J by 1 base, with 9 bases between the two germline ends. CDR3 coding DNA: TGTGCCAGCAGTCAGGGACATTCCTACGAGCAGTACTTC. This sequence encodes CASSQGHSYEQYF.

The sample holds a few counts of this clonotype. This chain uses TRBV5-1 with TRBJ1-2; perhaps TRBD1 as D (6 bases). CDR3 length equals 14 residues. Germline CDR1 SGHRS, CDR2 YFSETQ. V lost 4 bases, J lost 4 bases, and 14 bases lay in between. CDR3 nucleotides: TGCGCCAGCAGCCCAAATCCGGACAGCTATGGCTACACCTTC. Its translation: CASSPNPDSYGYTF.

The chain joins TRBV5-1 to TRBJ2-5, with 8 bases identical to TRBD2. The length of the CDR3 is 15 residues. V gave up 0 bases and J gave up 2 bases; unmatched junction bases: 3. CDR1 SGHRS and CDR2 YFSETQ come from the germline V gene. The CDR3 loop reads CASSLAAGGQETQYF. CDR3 DNA: TGCGCCAGCAGCTTGGCCGCGGGGGGACAAGAGACCCAGTACTTC.

This clonotype came up a few times. This rearrangement joins TRBV28 to TRBJ2-1; 11 positions agree with TRBD2. With 4 bases clipped from V and 4 bases from J, the junction kept 6 bases outside the gene matches. CDR1 MDHEN and CDR2 SYDVKM come from the germline V gene. This CDR3 has 16 residues. For the CDR3, the DNA is TGTGCCAGCAGTTATACTAGCGGGAGTAGATACAATGAGCAGTTCTTC. It specifies CASSYTSGSRYNEQFF.

The sample holds a few counts of this clonotype. This chain joins TRBV5-1 and TRBJ1-2; D is unclear. This CDR3 is built from 13 residues. V lost 4 bases and J lost 1, with 8 bases in between. CDR1 is SGHRS, CDR2 YFSETQ, per germline. This chain's CDR3 is CASSVTDNYGYTF. CDR3 nucleotide sequence: TGCGCCAGCAGCGTGACTGATAACTATGGCTACACCTTC.

The gene calls are TRBV20-1 and TRBJ2-3; 9 nucleotides align to TRBD2. CDR3 length: 13 amino acids. V lost 8 bases and J lost 2; bases outside the gene matches: 5. In germline, CDR1 is DFQATT, CDR2 SNEGSKA (reference sequence). The CDR3 DNA reads as TGCAGTCCCGGGACTAGCAACACAGATACGCAGTATTTT. This translates into CSPGTSNTDTQYF.

The V and J genes are TRBV5-1 and TRBJ2-7; D unresolved. The CDR3 has 14 amino acids. Trimming cost V 1 base and J 2 bases, with 10 bases left between them. The germline V gene encodes CDR1 SGHRS and CDR2 YFSETQ. In DNA form, the CDR3 reads TGCGCCAGCAGCTTGACAGCGCCCACCTACGAGCAGTACTTC. This encodes CASSLTAPTYEQYF.

The chain couples TRBV7-2 to TRBJ2-1, with TRBD1 identical over 12 bases. Per the germline V gene, CDR1 is SGHTA and CDR2 is FQGNSA. This CDR3 spans 15 amino acids. V gave up 5 bases and J gave up 6 bases; unmatched junction bases: 5. The CDR3 DNA reads as TGTGCCAGCAGCGTGGGACAGGGGGCTATCAATGAGCAGTTCTTC. Translating gives CASSVGQGAINEQFF.

The rearrangement links TRBV3-1 to TRBJ2-1; D is perhaps TRBD1 (5 bases). The V gene lost 1 base and the J gene lost 5 bases, with 27 bases spanning the gap. This CDR3 has 20 residues. Germline V gene lookup returns CDR1 LGHDT and CDR2 YNNKEL (reference sequence). The CDR3 nucleotides read TGTGCCAGCAGCCAAGCCCCCCTCTGGGGAAAAGGGGATAACAACAATGAGCAGTTCTTC. Amino acid sequence: CASSQAPLWGKGDNNNEQFF.

Only one count was recorded for this clonotype. The CDR3 bases are TGCAGTGTTGTGCAGGGTGTACCTGAAGCTTTCTTT. Translated: CSVVQGVPEAFF. This chain connects TRBV20-1 to TRBJ1-1, with D possibly being TRBD1 (5 bases). The CDR3 is 12 amino acids. Germline V lookup: CDR1 DFQATT, CDR2 SNEGSKA (reference sequence). V was pared by 7 bases and J by 6 bases, with 15 bases between.

This chain connects TRBV5-1 to TRBJ2-1; TRBD1 is a possible D gene (6 bases). Trimming took 4 bases from V and 6 from J, leaving 17 bases between them. The CDR3 consists of 15 residues. Germline V gives CDR1 SGHRS, CDR2 YFSETQ. The CDR3 sequence is CASSNIQQGSNEQFF. The CDR3 DNA follows: TGCGCCAGCAGCAACATTCAACAGGGCTCCAATGAGCAGTTCTTC.

The sample holds a few counts of this clonotype. V is TRBV5-4 and J is TRBJ2-7, with D hard to call. Germline-derived CDR1 and CDR2 are SGHNT and YYREEE (reference sequence). V was pared by 4 bases and J by 5 bases, with 7 bases between. The CDR3 sequence is 11 residues long. The CDR3 is CASSGRDEQYF. The CDR3 coding sequence is TGTGCCAGCAGCGGTCGTGACGAGCAGTACTTC.

This clonotype came up a few times. J is TRBJ2-6 and V is TRBV10-1, with TRBD1 as a possible D gene (5 bases). CDR1 and CDR2 from the germline V gene are WNHNN and SYGVQD (reference sequence). V was cut by 5 bases and J by 0 bases, with 8 bases left in between. The CDR3 contains 15 residues. This CDR3 reads CASSPDNSGANVLTF. In DNA, the CDR3 is TGCGCCAGCAGTCCGGACAACTCTGGGGCCAACGTCCTGACTTTC.

The CDR3 DNA reads as TGTGCCAGCAGTTACGCGACATCCCAAAGTAGCTATGGCTACACCTTC. Translation: CASSYATSQSSYGYTF. This chain connects TRBV6-5 to TRBJ1-2, with unresolved D. The CDR3 is 16 residues long. Germline V gene data show CDR1 as MNHEY and CDR2 as SVGAGI. Between the trimmed V and J ends, which lost 2 bases and 4 bases, there was a span of 17 bases.